This T cell receptor (beta chain) is from a study of shared clonotypes between healthy human individuals. Whole-study results and caveats: The sharing of 4% to 5.5% of naive CD4 clonotypes was seen across a handful of donors.

Remarks on this clone: Its matching antigen is unknown.

Produced via immunoSEQ multiplex PCR; TCRdb's table is partial and in-frame only. The data contain roughly 2,500,000 clones, roughly 93% of them singletons. Participating donors were healthy, HIV-negative adults free of recent acute infections or vaccinations. CDR3 length equals 16 residues. V lost 0 bases and J 0 bases, leaving 11 bases between the germline ends. Germline CDR1 is SGHRS and CDR2 is YFSETQ. Sequenced input: naive CD4+ T cells from PBMCs. Subset indicated: CD45RA+ positively selected. The clonotype originates from a man aged 18 to 29 in good health. Some clones in this sample may be carry-over from other donors' samples. The rearrangement joins TRBV5-1 to TRBJ2-3, with D unclear. The CDR3 is CASSLVSAPSTDTQYF. CDR3 DNA: TGCGCCAGCAGCTTGGTTTCGGCCCCTAGCACAGATACGCAGTATTTT.